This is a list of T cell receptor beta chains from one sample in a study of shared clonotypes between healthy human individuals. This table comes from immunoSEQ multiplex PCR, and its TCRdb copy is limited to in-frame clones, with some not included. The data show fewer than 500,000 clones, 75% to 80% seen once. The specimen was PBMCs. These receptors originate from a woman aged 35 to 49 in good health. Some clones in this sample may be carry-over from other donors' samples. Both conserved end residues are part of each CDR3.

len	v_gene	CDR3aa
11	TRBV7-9	CASSNRFEAFF
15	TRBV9	CASSVGIISGNTIYF
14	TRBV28	CASIPTDTGGEQYF
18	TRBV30	CALPRRNRGEDSDEKLFF
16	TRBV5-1	CASSQRQGINTGELFF
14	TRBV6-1	CASRLTGPNTEAFF
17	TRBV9	CASSPPRGGALNYGYTF
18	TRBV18	CASSPLTSGSSPTGELFF
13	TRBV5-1	CASSTDSGDEQFF
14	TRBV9	CASSVGQGEQPQHF
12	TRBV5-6	CASSSALGAQYF
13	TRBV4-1	CASSQALTYEQYF
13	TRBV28	CASMGQGQETQYF